This T cell receptor beta chain was documented in a study of blood T cell repertoires in COVID-19. Study context: Spain, Italy and the United States supplied samples that represented acute and convalescent COVID-19.

What the recovered Cohort 3 donors had was two negative PCRs, clearance, or symptom resolution. How the authors handled the data: Amplification of reference gene primers provided the estimated nucleated cell counts. TCRdb's table, derived via immunoSEQ multiplex PCR, lists solely in-frame clones and lacks some. The DNA gave D and trimming, while V, J and clone size come from that table. Of about 180,000 clones listed, roughly 88% are singletons. Per germline, CDR1 ENHRY and CDR2 SYGVKD. The V and J ends lost 11 bases and 2 bases, in that order; junction bases with no gene match: 3. The CDR3 runs 13 residues.

Sequenced material: PBMCs or T cells enriched from blood (not recorded which). V usage is TRBV10-3 and J usage is TRBJ2-7; 13 bases agree with TRBD2. The origin of this receptor is a woman aged 25 to 39 who had recovered from COVID-19. CDR3 nucleotides: TGTGCCGTGGGACTAGCGGGGACCTACGAGCAGTACTTC. Translation: CAVGLAGTYEQYF.